Here is one TCR beta chain with its context. Profiled with immunoSEQ multiplex PCR; TCRdb holds only in-frame clones, not every one. The sample includes more than 25,000 clones, roughly 80% seen only once; the top ten take about 7.3%. The CDR3 contains 17 residues. The germline V gene has CDR1 SGHVS and CDR2 FQNEAQ. V trimming: 2 bases; J trimming: 2 bases; junction bases outside the gene matches: 9. These data belong to a study of radiotherapy plus CTLA-4 blockade in lung cancer. The chain uses TRBV7-8 and TRBJ2-3; 8 nucleotides agree with TRBD1. The sequencing here drew on peripheral blood, taken from a patient treated with radiotherapy plus ipilimumab. This clonotype was sampled from a human donor with non-small cell lung cancer who had stable disease on radiotherapy plus ipilimumab. The CDR3 DNA reads TGTGCCAGCAGCTTATTAGGGACAGGACGAGACACAGATACGCAGTATTTT. Protein sequence: CASSLLGTGRDTDTQYF.